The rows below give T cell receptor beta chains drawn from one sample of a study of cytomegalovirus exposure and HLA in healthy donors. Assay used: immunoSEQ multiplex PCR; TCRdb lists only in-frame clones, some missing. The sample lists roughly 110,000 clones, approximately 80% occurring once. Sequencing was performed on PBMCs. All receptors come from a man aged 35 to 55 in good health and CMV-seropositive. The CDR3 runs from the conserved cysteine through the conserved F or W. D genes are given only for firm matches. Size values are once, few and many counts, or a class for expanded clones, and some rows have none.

CDR3nt: TGTGCCAGCAGCTCAGGACAGGGGAGCACAGATACGCAGTATTTT; CDR3aa: CASSSGQGSTDTQYF; d_gene: TRBD1; j_gene: TRBJ2-3; abundance: once; v_gene: TRBV7-9
CDR3nt: TGTGCCACCAGCAGTGACGGGACAGGGGGCACTGAAGCTTTCTTT; CDR3aa: CATSSDGTGGTEAFF; d_gene: TRBD1; j_gene: TRBJ1-1; abundance: -; v_gene: TRBV15
CDR3nt: TGCGCCAGCAGCCAAGATCGACTTTCCAAAAACATTCAGTACTTC; CDR3aa: CASSQDRLSKNIQYF; d_gene: -; j_gene: TRBJ2-4; abundance: -; v_gene: TRBV4-3
CDR3nt: TGTGCCTTCGCCCGGGCAGGGAAAAACTATGGCTACACCTTC; CDR3aa: CAFARAGKNYGYTF; d_gene: -; j_gene: TRBJ1-2; abundance: -; v_gene: TRBV28
CDR3nt: TGTGCCAGCAGTGAAGCGCTACAGGGGTTTCGGTGTGAGCAGTTCTTC; CDR3aa: CASSEALQGFRCEQFF; d_gene: TRBD1; j_gene: TRBJ2-1; abundance: once; v_gene: TRBV2
CDR3nt: TGTGCCAGCAGCCGTTTACAGGGGGCAGAGACCCAGTACTTC; CDR3aa: CASSRLQGAETQYF; d_gene: TRBD1; j_gene: TRBJ2-5; abundance: -; v_gene: TRBV9
CDR3nt: TGTGCCAGCAGTCGAATACAGGGGACTGGCTACACCTTC; CDR3aa: CASSRIQGTGYTF; d_gene: TRBD1; j_gene: TRBJ1-2; abundance: few; v_gene: TRBV6-5
CDR3nt: TGTGCCTGGAGTGCGGGGCAGGGGGATTCACCCCTCCACTTT; CDR3aa: CAWSAGQGDSPLHF; d_gene: TRBD1; j_gene: TRBJ1-6; abundance: -; v_gene: TRBV30
CDR3nt: TGTGCCAGCAGTATACAGGGCCTCGGGACAGATACGCAGTATTTT; CDR3aa: CASSIQGLGTDTQYF; d_gene: -; j_gene: TRBJ2-3; abundance: -; v_gene: TRBV2
CDR3nt: TGTGCCAGCAGCACCGTGGGGGCCTACCAAGAGACCCAGTACTTC; CDR3aa: CASSTVGAYQETQYF; d_gene: -; j_gene: TRBJ2-5; abundance: -; v_gene: TRBV7-2
CDR3nt: TGTGCCCCAGGATACAAGGGGAACTATGGCTACACCTTC; CDR3aa: CAPGYKGNYGYTF; d_gene: -; j_gene: TRBJ1-2; abundance: -; v_gene: TRBV2
CDR3nt: TGCGCCAGCAGCCAAGAACCCGGATGGGGGGGTTACAATGAGCAGTTCTTC; CDR3aa: CASSQEPGWGGYNEQFF; d_gene: TRBD2; j_gene: TRBJ2-1; abundance: -; v_gene: TRBV4-1
CDR3nt: TGTGCCAGTAGTGATCGACAGCACCAAGAGACCCAGTACTTC; CDR3aa: CASSDRQHQETQYF; d_gene: -; j_gene: TRBJ2-5; abundance: once; v_gene: TRBV19
CDR3nt: TGTGCCAGCAGTCCCCTTGACCAGCGGGGGAGCGAGCAGTACTTC; CDR3aa: CASSPLDQRGSEQYF; d_gene: TRBD2; j_gene: TRBJ2-7; abundance: -; v_gene: TRBV27
CDR3nt: TGTGCCAGCAGCTTAGTTGGGACAGGGGGCCTCGGGAACACCGGGGAGCTGTTTTTT; CDR3aa: CASSLVGTGGLGNTGELFF; d_gene: TRBD1; j_gene: TRBJ2-2; abundance: -; v_gene: TRBV7-2
CDR3nt: TGTGCCAGTAGTAGCCGGGACAGATACTACGAGCAGTACTTC; CDR3aa: CASSSRDRYYEQYF; d_gene: TRBD1; j_gene: TRBJ2-7; abundance: -; v_gene: TRBV19
CDR3nt: TGTGCCAGCAGCCAAGCGGATAGCGGGGACTCCTACGAGCAGTACTTC; CDR3aa: CASSQADSGDSYEQYF; d_gene: TRBD2; j_gene: TRBJ2-7; abundance: -; v_gene: TRBV4-2
CDR3nt: TGTGCCTGGAGTGTCGGGGGGAGCAATCAGCCCCAGCATTTT; CDR3aa: CAWSVGGSNQPQHF; d_gene: -; j_gene: TRBJ1-5; abundance: -; v_gene: TRBV30
CDR3nt: TGTGCCAGCAGTTACATACAGGTTAACTATGGCTACACCTTC; CDR3aa: CASSYIQVNYGYTF; d_gene: -; j_gene: TRBJ1-2; abundance: few; v_gene: TRBV6-6
CDR3nt: TGTGCCAGCACCAAACAGGGGGCCGATACGCAGTATTTT; CDR3aa: CASTKQGADTQYF; d_gene: TRBD1; j_gene: TRBJ2-3; abundance: -; v_gene: TRBV5-6
CDR3nt: TGTGCCAGCAGTTTCGACAGGGGTAGGGAAGAGACCCAGTACTTC; CDR3aa: CASSFDRGREETQYF; d_gene: TRBD1; j_gene: TRBJ2-5; abundance: -; v_gene: TRBV28
CDR3nt: TGTGCCAGTATGCACGGGGGCGGGGGGGCCGCAGATACGCAGTATTTT; CDR3aa: CASMHGGGGAADTQYF; d_gene: TRBD2; j_gene: TRBJ2-3; abundance: few; v_gene: TRBV19
CDR3nt: TGCGCCAGCAGCGGCGGCAGGGTTGAAGACAATGAGCAGTTCTTC; CDR3aa: CASSGGRVEDNEQFF; d_gene: -; j_gene: TRBJ2-1; abundance: -; v_gene: TRBV5-1
CDR3nt: TGTGCCAGCAGCGTACCGGGACTAGCGGGGGGGTCCAACGAGCAGTTCTTC; CDR3aa: CASSVPGLAGGSNEQFF; d_gene: TRBD2; j_gene: TRBJ2-1; abundance: -; v_gene: TRBV5-6
CDR3nt: TGTGCCAGCAGCTTAGGTCAGGGGGCGTACACCGGGGAGCTGTTTTTT; CDR3aa: CASSLGQGAYTGELFF; d_gene: TRBD1; j_gene: TRBJ2-2; abundance: few; v_gene: TRBV7-6
CDR3nt: TGTGCCAGTAGTATAGATCCCAGGGGGAGTACCTACGAGCAGTACTTC; CDR3aa: CASSIDPRGSTYEQYF; d_gene: TRBD1; j_gene: TRBJ2-7; abundance: -; v_gene: TRBV19
CDR3nt: TGTGCCAGCTCACCAGTTTGGCAGGGCCAAGATACGCAGTATTTT; CDR3aa: CASSPVWQGQDTQYF; d_gene: -; j_gene: TRBJ2-3; abundance: once; v_gene: TRBV18
CDR3nt: TGTGCCAGCAGCTTGACCGGGTGGGACTTTGAGCCCGAGCAGTACTTC; CDR3aa: CASSLTGWDFEPEQYF; d_gene: -; j_gene: TRBJ2-7; abundance: -; v_gene: TRBV5-8
CDR3nt: TGTGCCAGCAGTAAACAGGGAACTCAGCCCCAGCATTTT; CDR3aa: CASSKQGTQPQHF; d_gene: -; j_gene: TRBJ1-5; abundance: few; v_gene: TRBV6-1
CDR3nt: TGTGCCAGCAGCTATGACAGGAACACTGAAGCTTTCTTT; CDR3aa: CASSYDRNTEAFF; d_gene: -; j_gene: TRBJ1-1; abundance: -; v_gene: TRBV7-9
CDR3nt: TGTGCCAGCAGTGACAGGGGGGAGGACACTGAAGCTTTCTTT; CDR3aa: CASSDRGEDTEAFF; d_gene: TRBD1; j_gene: TRBJ1-1; abundance: once; v_gene: TRBV6-5
CDR3nt: TGTGCCAGCTCGCAAGAGACAGGGGTTAGCAATCAGCCCCAGCATTTT; CDR3aa: CASSQETGVSNQPQHF; d_gene: TRBD1; j_gene: TRBJ1-5; abundance: -; v_gene: TRBV18
CDR3nt: TGCGCCAGCAGCCAAGACAGGGGTCGGGACGAGCAGTACTTC; CDR3aa: CASSQDRGRDEQYF; d_gene: -; j_gene: TRBJ2-7; abundance: -; v_gene: TRBV4-3
CDR3nt: TGTGCCAGCAGTTTAGATTTCCGGGGGAGTGGGTATTCACCCCTCCACTTT; CDR3aa: CASSLDFRGSGYSPLHF; d_gene: -; j_gene: TRBJ1-6; abundance: -; v_gene: TRBV28
CDR3nt: TGTGCCAGCAGCTTCAACCTAGCGGGGGGCACAGATACGCAGTATTTT; CDR3aa: CASSFNLAGGTDTQYF; d_gene: TRBD2; j_gene: TRBJ2-3; abundance: once; v_gene: TRBV7-3
CDR3nt: TGTGCCAGCAGCTCCCAGTATGGCCGACAGGGGCACTACGAGCAGTACTTC; CDR3aa: CASSSQYGRQGHYEQYF; d_gene: TRBD1; j_gene: TRBJ2-7; abundance: -; v_gene: TRBV7-9
CDR3nt: TGCGCCAGCAGCCCACCGGTGGGCACAGATACGCAGTATTTT; CDR3aa: CASSPPVGTDTQYF; d_gene: -; j_gene: TRBJ2-3; abundance: -; v_gene: TRBV4-1
CDR3nt: TGCGCCAGCAGCCAAGAGGAGGTCCAATGGGACTATGGCTACACCTTC; CDR3aa: CASSQEEVQWDYGYTF; d_gene: -; j_gene: TRBJ1-2; abundance: -; v_gene: TRBV4-1
CDR3nt: TGTGCCAGTAGGAAGCGGACGGATAGCAATCAGCCCCAGCATTTT; CDR3aa: CASRKRTDSNQPQHF; d_gene: -; j_gene: TRBJ1-5; abundance: once; v_gene: TRBV19
CDR3nt: TGTGCCAGCAGTGGGGGACAGAACAATCAGCCCCAGCATTTT; CDR3aa: CASSGGQNNQPQHF; d_gene: TRBD1; j_gene: TRBJ1-5; abundance: -; v_gene: TRBV28
CDR3nt: TGTGCCAGCAGTGGGGGACAGGGGGGCACAGATACGCAGTATTTT; CDR3aa: CASSGGQGGTDTQYF; d_gene: TRBD1; j_gene: TRBJ2-3; abundance: few; v_gene: TRBV27
CDR3nt: TGTGCCAGCAGCTTGAGAGGGCGCCCCTACGAGCAGTACTTC; CDR3aa: CASSLRGRPYEQYF; d_gene: -; j_gene: TRBJ2-7; abundance: -; v_gene: TRBV5-6
CDR3nt: TGTGCCAGTAGTATCGTACCAGCGGCCTACGAGCAGTACTTC; CDR3aa: CASSIVPAAYEQYF; d_gene: -; j_gene: TRBJ2-7; abundance: -; v_gene: TRBV19
CDR3nt: TGTGCCAGCAACCCTGGACCGGGAAATTCACCCCTCCACTTT; CDR3aa: CASNPGPGNSPLHF; d_gene: -; j_gene: TRBJ1-6; abundance: -; v_gene: TRBV7-9
CDR3nt: TGTGCCAGTAGTTATCCCAGGGGCCAAGGGCCCCAGCATTTT; CDR3aa: CASSYPRGQGPQHF; d_gene: -; j_gene: TRBJ1-5; abundance: -; v_gene: TRBV19